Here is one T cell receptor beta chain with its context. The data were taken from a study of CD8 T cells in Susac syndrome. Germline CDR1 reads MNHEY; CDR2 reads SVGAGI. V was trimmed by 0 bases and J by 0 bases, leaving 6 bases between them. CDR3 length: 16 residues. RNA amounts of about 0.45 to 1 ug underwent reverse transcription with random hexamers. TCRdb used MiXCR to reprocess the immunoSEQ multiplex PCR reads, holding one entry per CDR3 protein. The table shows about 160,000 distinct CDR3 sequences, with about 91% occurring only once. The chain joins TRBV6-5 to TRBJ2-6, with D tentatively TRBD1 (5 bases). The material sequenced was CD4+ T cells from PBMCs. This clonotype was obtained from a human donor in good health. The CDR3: CASSYSQGSGANVLTF. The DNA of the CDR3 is TGTGCCAGCAGTTACTCCCAGGGCTCTGGGGCCAACGTCCTGACTTTC.